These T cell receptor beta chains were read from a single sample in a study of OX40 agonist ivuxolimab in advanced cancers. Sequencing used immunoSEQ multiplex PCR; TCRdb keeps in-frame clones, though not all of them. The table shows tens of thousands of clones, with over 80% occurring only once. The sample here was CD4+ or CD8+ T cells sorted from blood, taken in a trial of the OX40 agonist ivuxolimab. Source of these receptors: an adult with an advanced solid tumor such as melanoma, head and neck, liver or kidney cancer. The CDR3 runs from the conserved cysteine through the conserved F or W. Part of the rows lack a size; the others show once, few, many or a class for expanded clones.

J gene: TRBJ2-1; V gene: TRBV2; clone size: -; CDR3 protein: CASRRPGNEQFF
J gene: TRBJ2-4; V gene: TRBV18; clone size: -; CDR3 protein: CASSPGLAGGPGNIQYF
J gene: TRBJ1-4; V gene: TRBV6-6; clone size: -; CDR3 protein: CASSGPKGDNEKLFF
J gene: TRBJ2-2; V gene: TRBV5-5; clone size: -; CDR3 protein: CASSRELAGGPGTGELFF
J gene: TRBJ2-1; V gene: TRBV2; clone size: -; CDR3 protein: CASRSGLAGGNEQFF
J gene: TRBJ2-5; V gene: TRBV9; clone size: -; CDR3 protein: CASSVGGGSLETQYF
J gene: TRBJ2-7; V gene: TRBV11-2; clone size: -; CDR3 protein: CASSLSFSSKAEQYF
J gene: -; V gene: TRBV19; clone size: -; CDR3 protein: CASRITGTGADEQYF
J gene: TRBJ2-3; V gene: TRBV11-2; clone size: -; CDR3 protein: CASSTLRGRAEDTQYF
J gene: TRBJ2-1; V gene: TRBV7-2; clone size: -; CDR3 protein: CASSQTSGRQFF
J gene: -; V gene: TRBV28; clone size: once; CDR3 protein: CASSFHRRLTYEQYF
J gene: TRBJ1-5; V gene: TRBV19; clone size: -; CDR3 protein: CATAEDRNQPQHF
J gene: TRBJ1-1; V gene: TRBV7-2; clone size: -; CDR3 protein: CASSFREGSTEAFF
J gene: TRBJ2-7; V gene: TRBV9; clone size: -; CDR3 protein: CASSLGQGNEQYF
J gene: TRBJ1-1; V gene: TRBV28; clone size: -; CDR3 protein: CASSAPGQGTSTEAFF
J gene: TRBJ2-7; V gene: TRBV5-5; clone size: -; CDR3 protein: CASSPGLAGKFYEQYF
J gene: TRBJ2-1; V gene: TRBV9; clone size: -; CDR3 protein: CASSVDGQVNNEQFF
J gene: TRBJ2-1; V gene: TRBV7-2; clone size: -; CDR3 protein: CASSRRRTEQFF
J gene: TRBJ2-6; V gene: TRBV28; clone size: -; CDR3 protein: CASSFLGSGANVLTF
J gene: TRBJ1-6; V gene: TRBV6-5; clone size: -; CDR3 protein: CASSSRRDSPLHF
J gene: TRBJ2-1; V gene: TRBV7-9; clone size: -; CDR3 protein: CASRDRGEYNEQFF
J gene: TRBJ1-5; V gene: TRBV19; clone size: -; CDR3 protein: CASSIRDRELDQPQHF
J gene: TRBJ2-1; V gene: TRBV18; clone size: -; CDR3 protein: CASSGGREQFF
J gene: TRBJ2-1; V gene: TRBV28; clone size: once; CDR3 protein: CASSLSTGYNEQFF
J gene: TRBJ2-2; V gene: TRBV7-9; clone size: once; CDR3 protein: CASSSPGQYTGELFF
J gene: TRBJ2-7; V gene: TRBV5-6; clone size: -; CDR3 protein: CASSLWRQAGPGYEQYF
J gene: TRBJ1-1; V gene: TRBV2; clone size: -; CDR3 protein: CASSVNLLNTEAFF
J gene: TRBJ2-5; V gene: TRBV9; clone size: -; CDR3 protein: CASSARTGGEQYF
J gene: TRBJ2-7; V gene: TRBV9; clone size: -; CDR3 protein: CASSPEGADTGFNEQYF
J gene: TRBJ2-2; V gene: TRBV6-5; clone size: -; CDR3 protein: CASRPGERVTGELFF
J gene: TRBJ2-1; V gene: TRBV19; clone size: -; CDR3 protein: CASRRTGSVDNEQFF
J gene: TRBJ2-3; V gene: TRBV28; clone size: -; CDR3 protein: CASSLGDTQYF
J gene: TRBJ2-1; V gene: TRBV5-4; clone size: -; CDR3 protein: CASSYSRGPDNEQFF
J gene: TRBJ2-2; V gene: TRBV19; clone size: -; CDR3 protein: CASSTETGEYTGELFF
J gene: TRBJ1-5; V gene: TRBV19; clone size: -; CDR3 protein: CASSWEVRNQPQHF
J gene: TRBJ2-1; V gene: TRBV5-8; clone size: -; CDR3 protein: CASSRTRNNEQFF
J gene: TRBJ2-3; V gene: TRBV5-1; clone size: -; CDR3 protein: CASQGVSQSTDTQYF
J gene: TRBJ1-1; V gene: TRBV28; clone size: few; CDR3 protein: CASSSSGTAGSEAFF
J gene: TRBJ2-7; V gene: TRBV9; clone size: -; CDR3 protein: CASSVGGGSPYEQYF
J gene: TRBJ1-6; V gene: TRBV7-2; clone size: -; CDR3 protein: CASSQKASPLHF
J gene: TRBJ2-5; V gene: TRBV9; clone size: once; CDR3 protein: CASSVVGAVQETQYF
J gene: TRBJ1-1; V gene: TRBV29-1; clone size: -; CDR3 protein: CSVDLQAHTEAFF
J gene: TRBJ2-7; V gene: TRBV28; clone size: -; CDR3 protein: CASSLWRNEQYF
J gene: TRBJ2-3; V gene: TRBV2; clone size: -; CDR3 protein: CASNPRGSGDTQYF
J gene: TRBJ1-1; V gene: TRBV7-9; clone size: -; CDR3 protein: CASSPSPHRVTEAFF